Listed below are T cell receptor beta chains from one sample, sequenced in a study of T cells in Graves' hyperthyroidism and ophthalmopathy. TCRdb re-called the multiplex PCR reads through MiXCR, storing one row per CDR3 protein. Among about 340,000 distinct CDR3 sequences listed, roughly 18% were seen once. The source material was blood. The receptor source for this set is a woman in her fifties or sixties with Graves' hyperthyroidism. Each CDR3 is given with its conserved first and last residue. Fields, in order: D gene, V gene, clone size, J gene, CDR3 DNA, CDR3 protein. D genes are given only for firm matches. Clone sizes are given selectively: once, few, many, or a class where the clone is expanded.

d_call: TRBD1; v_call: TRBV28; clone_size: NA; j_call: TRBJ2-2; cdr3_nt: TGTGCCAGCAGTTTCCGGGACAGGGACACCGGGGAGCTGTTTTTT; cdr3_aa: CASSFRDRDTGELFF
d_call: TRBD1; v_call: TRBV6-1; clone_size: few; j_call: TRBJ1-5; cdr3_nt: TGTGCCAGCAGTCCCCGTGTGGACAGGGGAAATAGCAATCAGCCCCAGCATTTT; cdr3_aa: CASSPRVDRGNSNQPQHF
d_call: NA; v_call: TRBV11-2; clone_size: many; j_call: TRBJ2-4; cdr3_nt: TGTGCCAGCAGCCAGCCTGGGCAGCTAGCCAAAAACATTCAGTACTTC; cdr3_aa: CASSQPGQLAKNIQYF
d_call: NA; v_call: TRBV9; clone_size: NA; j_call: TRBJ2-1; cdr3_nt: TGTGCCAGCAGCGTAGATTCACCGCCCGGAAGTGAGCAGTTCTTC; cdr3_aa: CASSVDSPPGSEQFF
d_call: TRBD1; v_call: TRBV19; clone_size: NA; j_call: TRBJ1-1; cdr3_nt: TGTGCCAGTAGTCCCCCCGGGACAGGGGGACGTAGAGCTTTCTTT; cdr3_aa: CASSPPGTGGRRAFF
d_call: TRBD1; v_call: TRBV12-3/TRBV12-4; clone_size: many; j_call: TRBJ1-2; cdr3_nt: TGTGCCAGCAGTCCACAGGGGGCGCGGGGCTACACCTTC; cdr3_aa: CASSPQGARGYTF
d_call: TRBD2; v_call: TRBV5-1; clone_size: many; j_call: TRBJ2-1; cdr3_nt: TGCGCCAGCAGCTTGGGGTCTAGCGGGATTTACAATGAGCAGTTCTTC; cdr3_aa: CASSLGSSGIYNEQFF
d_call: TRBD1; v_call: TRBV20-1; clone_size: few; j_call: TRBJ1-1; cdr3_nt: TGCAGTGCTAACCGACAGGGCGTCGGGAACACTGAAGCTTTCTTT; cdr3_aa: CSANRQGVGNTEAFF
d_call: NA; v_call: TRBV20-1; clone_size: NA; j_call: TRBJ2-7; cdr3_nt: TGCAGTGCTAGAGATCTTAGGGGTAGCTACGAGCAGTGCTTC; cdr3_aa: CSARDLRGSYEQCF
d_call: NA; v_call: TRBV2; clone_size: few; j_call: TRBJ1-6; cdr3_nt: TGTGCCAGCGCAGGGCGGGTTTTTAATTCACCCCTCCACTTT; cdr3_aa: CASAGRVFNSPLHF
d_call: NA; v_call: TRBV19; clone_size: NA; j_call: TRBJ1-5; cdr3_nt: TGTGCCAGTAGACTACAGGGTGATAGCAATCAGCCCCAGCATTTT; cdr3_aa: CASRLQGDSNQPQHF
d_call: NA; v_call: TRBV30; clone_size: many; j_call: TRBJ2-2; cdr3_nt: TGTGCCTGGATGGGGTCAAACACCGGGGAGCTGTTTTTT; cdr3_aa: CAWMGSNTGELFF
d_call: NA; v_call: TRBV25-1; clone_size: NA; j_call: TRBJ1-1; cdr3_nt: TGTGCCAGCAGCATGTCTGTTGAAGCTTTCTTT; cdr3_aa: CASSMSVEAFF
d_call: TRBD2; v_call: TRBV10-2; clone_size: NA; j_call: TRBJ2-4; cdr3_nt: TGCGCCAGCAGTGATTCCGGGACTAGCGGGAGAAGTGCCAAAAACATTCAGTACTTC; cdr3_aa: CASSDSGTSGRSAKNIQYF
d_call: TRBD1; v_call: TRBV6-1; clone_size: NA; j_call: TRBJ1-1; cdr3_nt: TGTGCCAGCAGGACAGGGGATGACACTGAAGCTTTCTTT; cdr3_aa: CASRTGDDTEAFF
d_call: TRBD1; v_call: TRBV18; clone_size: NA; j_call: TRBJ2-2; cdr3_nt: TGTGCCAGCTCACCGACAGGGGGCAGCACCGGGGAGCTGTTTTTT; cdr3_aa: CASSPTGGSTGELFF
d_call: TRBD2; v_call: TRBV27; clone_size: few; j_call: TRBJ2-7; cdr3_nt: TGTGCCAGCAGTCCGCGGGAGGACTCCTACGAGCAGTACTTC; cdr3_aa: CASSPREDSYEQYF
d_call: TRBD1; v_call: TRBV5-6; clone_size: NA; j_call: TRBJ2-2; cdr3_nt: TGTGCCAGCAGCTCCCCGGGACAGGGCACCGGGGAGCTGTTTTTT; cdr3_aa: CASSSPGQGTGELFF
d_call: TRBD2; v_call: TRBV5-6; clone_size: few; j_call: TRBJ2-4; cdr3_nt: TGTGCCAGCAGGGGGGGACTAGCGGGAAGAATTCAGTACTTC; cdr3_aa: CASRGGLAGRIQYF
d_call: TRBD2; v_call: TRBV18; clone_size: NA; j_call: TRBJ2-2; cdr3_nt: TGTGCCAGCTCACCACCAAGTTCGCGGGAGACCGGGGAGCTGTTTTTT; cdr3_aa: CASSPPSSRETGELFF
d_call: TRBD1; v_call: TRBV30; clone_size: many; j_call: TRBJ1-1; cdr3_nt: TGTGCCTGGAGTGTACCCCAGGACAGGGCGGACACTGAAGCTTTCTTT; cdr3_aa: CAWSVPQDRADTEAFF
d_call: TRBD1; v_call: TRBV6-6; clone_size: few; j_call: TRBJ2-3; cdr3_nt: TGTGCCAGCAGTTACTCGGGGACAGGAGATACGCAGTATTTT; cdr3_aa: CASSYSGTGDTQYF
d_call: NA; v_call: TRBV2; clone_size: many; j_call: TRBJ2-7; cdr3_nt: TGTGCCAGCAGTGAAGGGTCGGGAGTGTACGAGCAGTACTTC; cdr3_aa: CASSEGSGVYEQYF
d_call: NA; v_call: TRBV12-3/TRBV12-4; clone_size: few; j_call: TRBJ1-2; cdr3_nt: TGTGCCAGCAGCTCGGACGGCTATGGCTACACCTTC; cdr3_aa: CASSSDGYGYTF
d_call: NA; v_call: TRBV20-1; clone_size: few; j_call: TRBJ1-4; cdr3_nt: TGCAGTGCTAGGCAGGGATCTCCTAATGAAAAACTGTTTTTT; cdr3_aa: CSARQGSPNEKLFF
d_call: NA; v_call: TRBV5-6; clone_size: few; j_call: TRBJ2-7; cdr3_nt: TGTGCCAGCAGCTTGTCGGGGTTCGACGAGCAGTACTTC; cdr3_aa: CASSLSGFDEQYF
d_call: TRBD1; v_call: TRBV20-1; clone_size: NA; j_call: TRBJ2-1; cdr3_nt: TGCAGTGTTCCGGGACAGGGGAAAAATGAGCAGTTCTTC; cdr3_aa: CSVPGQGKNEQFF
d_call: TRBD1; v_call: TRBV14; clone_size: NA; j_call: TRBJ1-1; cdr3_nt: TGTGCCAGCAGCCAAGATCCTTTGGGACAGCTGAACACTGAAGCTTTCTTT; cdr3_aa: CASSQDPLGQLNTEAFF
d_call: NA; v_call: TRBV5-1; clone_size: many; j_call: TRBJ2-7; cdr3_nt: TGCGCCAGCAGCAAAGATAGAGTCTACGAGCAGTACTTC; cdr3_aa: CASSKDRVYEQYF
d_call: NA; v_call: TRBV12-3/TRBV12-4; clone_size: NA; j_call: TRBJ1-5; cdr3_nt: TGTGCCAGCAGGCTTGGCAGGGTAGGTCAGCCCCAGCATTTT; cdr3_aa: CASRLGRVGQPQHF
d_call: NA; v_call: TRBV4-1; clone_size: NA; j_call: TRBJ1-2; cdr3_nt: TGCGCCAGCAGCCAAGATGGGTCACAGGGCTACACCTTC; cdr3_aa: CASSQDGSQGYTF
d_call: NA; v_call: TRBV20-1; clone_size: many; j_call: TRBJ2-1; cdr3_nt: TGCAGTGCTAGGTTTCCGCTAGCGCAAAAAGGGTATGAGCAGTTCTTC; cdr3_aa: CSARFPLAQKGYEQFF
d_call: TRBD2; v_call: TRBV10-3; clone_size: few; j_call: TRBJ2-1; cdr3_nt: TGTGCCATCGGGACTAGCAACAATGAGCAGTTCTTC; cdr3_aa: CAIGTSNNEQFF
d_call: TRBD1; v_call: TRBV2; clone_size: many; j_call: TRBJ2-5; cdr3_nt: TGTGCCAGCAGCGGGGGACAGGGAAAAGAGACCCAGTACTTC; cdr3_aa: CASSGGQGKETQYF
d_call: TRBD2; v_call: TRBV5-1; clone_size: many; j_call: TRBJ2-3; cdr3_nt: TGCGCCAGGACTAGCGGGGGGGTACTCGGTACGCAGTATTTT; cdr3_aa: CARTSGGVLGTQYF
d_call: TRBD1; v_call: TRBV20-1; clone_size: few; j_call: TRBJ2-4; cdr3_nt: TGCAGTGCTCCATTTGACAGGGTTCAAAACATTCAGTACTTC; cdr3_aa: CSAPFDRVQNIQYF
d_call: NA; v_call: TRBV15; clone_size: NA; j_call: TRBJ1-2; cdr3_nt: TGTGCCACCAGCACGGGCCGAGGAGCTAACTATGGCTACACCTTC; cdr3_aa: CATSTGRGANYGYTF